This paragraph reports one T cell receptor (beta chain). Its antigen remains unknown. Terminally differentiated effector memory CD45RA+ cells were left out of the naive CD8 fraction, which was CD45RO-negative and positively selected for CCR7. Caucasian adults residing in Nashville, Tennessee made up all the donors. This entry belongs to a study of shared clonotypes between healthy human individuals. Clones were sequenced by immunoSEQ multiplex PCR, and TCRdb holds only the in-frame ones, with some missing. The sample includes hundreds of thousands of clones, under 95% seen only once; the top ten take 24%. Study-wide results and caveats: The donor pool, a small one, limited the genetic and exposure-history diversity represented. Non-shared clonotypes showed lower generation probabilities than clonotypes common to all four donors.

CDR3 length equals 16 residues. Germline-derived CDR1 and CDR2 are GTSNPN and SVGIG (reference sequence). V was pared by 1 base and J by 6 bases, with 11 bases of the junction left unmatched. The source of this sequence is a man aged 25-45 years in good health. The material sequenced was naive CD8+ T cells sorted from blood. This sequence joins TRBV30 and TRBJ2-2; 7 bases fit TRBD2. The CDR3 sequence is CAWSGWGLHPPGELFF. The CDR3 nucleotides read TGTGCCTGGAGTGGATGGGGACTACATCCCCCCGGGGAGCTGTTTTTT.